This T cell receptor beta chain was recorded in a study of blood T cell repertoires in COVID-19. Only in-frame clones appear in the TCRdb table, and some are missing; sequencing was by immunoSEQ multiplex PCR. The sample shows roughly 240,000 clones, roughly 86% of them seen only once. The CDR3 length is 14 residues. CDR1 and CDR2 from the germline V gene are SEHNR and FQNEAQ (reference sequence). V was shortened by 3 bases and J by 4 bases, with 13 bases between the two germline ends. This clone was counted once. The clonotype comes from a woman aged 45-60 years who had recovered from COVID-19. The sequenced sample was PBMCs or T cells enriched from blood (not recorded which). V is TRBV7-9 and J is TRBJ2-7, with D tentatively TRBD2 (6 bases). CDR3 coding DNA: TGTGCCAGCAGCTTGAGGGGACTTGGGTACGAGCAGTACTTC. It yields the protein CASSLRGLGYEQYF.